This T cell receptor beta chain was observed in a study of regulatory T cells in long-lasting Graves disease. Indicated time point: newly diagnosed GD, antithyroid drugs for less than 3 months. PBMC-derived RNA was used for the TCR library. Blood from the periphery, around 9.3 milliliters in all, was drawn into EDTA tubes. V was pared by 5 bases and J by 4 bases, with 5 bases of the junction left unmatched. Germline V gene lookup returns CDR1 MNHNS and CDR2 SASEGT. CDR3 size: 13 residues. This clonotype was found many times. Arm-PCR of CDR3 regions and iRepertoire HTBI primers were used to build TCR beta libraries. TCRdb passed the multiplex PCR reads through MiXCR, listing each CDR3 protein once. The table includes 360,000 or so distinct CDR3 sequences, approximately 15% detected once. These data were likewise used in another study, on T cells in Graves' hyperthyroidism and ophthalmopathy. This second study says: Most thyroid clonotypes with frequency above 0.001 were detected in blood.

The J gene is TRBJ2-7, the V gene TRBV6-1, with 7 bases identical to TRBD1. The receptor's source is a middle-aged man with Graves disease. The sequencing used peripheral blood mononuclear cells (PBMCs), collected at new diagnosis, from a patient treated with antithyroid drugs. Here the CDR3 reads CASSPGQQYEQYF. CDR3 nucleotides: TGTGCCAGCAGTCCGGGACAGCAGTACGAGCAGTACTTC.